The clone carrying this T cell receptor beta chain was counted ten times or more. Its antigen is unidentified. The sample comes from a study of CD8 T cells in ankylosing spondylitis. Points from the study as a whole: A TCR beta motif made of eight highly homologous variants seemed typical of ankylosing spondylitis blood. As reported, disease-linked clones showed significant enrichment in matched ankylosing spondylitis synovial fluid. Clones that were linked to disease were CD8+ and were relatively rare in peripheral blood.

Quantitative 5'-RACE was performed with molecular barcodes, and it yielded the TCR beta libraries. A single record per CDR3 protein comes from TCRdb applying MiXCR to the 5' RACE reads. Seen here are fewer than 550,000 distinct CDR3 sequences, about 5.4% observed once, and the top ten hold around 3.4%. The clonotype originates from a male donor with ankylosing spondylitis. The sequencing sample was made of blood, either unsorted or a sorted T cell fraction (not recorded which).

The CDR3 coding sequence is TGCAGTGCTAGAGATGTACTCGGACTAGCGGGAGAGTTTAAGGAGCAGTTCTTC. It codes for CSARDVLGLAGEFKEQFF. The chain has TRBV20-1 and TRBJ2-1; 13 bases map to TRBD2. Trimming at V came to 0 bases and at J to 10 bases, leaving 15 bases not matched to a gene. Germline loops: CDR1 DFQATT, CDR2 SNEGSKA (reference sequence). The CDR3 is 18 residues long.